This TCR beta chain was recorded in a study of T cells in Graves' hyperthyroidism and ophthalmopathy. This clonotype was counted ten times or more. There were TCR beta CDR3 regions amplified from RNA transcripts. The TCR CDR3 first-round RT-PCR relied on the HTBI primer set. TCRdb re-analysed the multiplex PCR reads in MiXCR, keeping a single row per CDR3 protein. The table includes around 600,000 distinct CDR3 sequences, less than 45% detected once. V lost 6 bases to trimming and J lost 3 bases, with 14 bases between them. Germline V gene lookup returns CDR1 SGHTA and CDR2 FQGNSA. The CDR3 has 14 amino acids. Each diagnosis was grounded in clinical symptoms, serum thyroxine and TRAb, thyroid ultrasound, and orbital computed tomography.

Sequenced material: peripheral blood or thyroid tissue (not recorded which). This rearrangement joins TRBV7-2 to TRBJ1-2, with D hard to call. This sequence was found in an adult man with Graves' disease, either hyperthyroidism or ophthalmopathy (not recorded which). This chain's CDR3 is CASRLGGNDYGYTF. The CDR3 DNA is TGTGCCAGCAGGCTGGGAGGGAACGACTATGGCTACACCTTC.